Listed below are T cell receptor beta chains from one sample, sequenced in a study of T cells in Graves' hyperthyroidism and ophthalmopathy. Via MiXCR, TCRdb re-called the multiplex PCR reads, giving one row per CDR3 protein. The table has hundreds of thousands of distinct CDR3 sequences, 35% to 45% seen once. The sequencing sample was made of blood. The origin of the receptors is a man between 18 and 35 years old with Graves' hyperthyroidism. CDR3s include the opening cysteine and the closing phenylalanine or tryptophan. D genes are given only for firm matches. Expanded clones are given a class, and other clones once, few, many or no size at all.

V: TRBV25-1; D: -; size: -; J: TRBJ1-1; DNA: TGTGCCAGCAGCCCCCGGGGGCGCATGAACACTGAAGCTTTCTTT; CDR3: CASSPRGRMNTEAFF
V: TRBV7-6; D: -; size: many; J: TRBJ1-3; DNA: TGTGCCAGCAGCTTATGGGACTCACGCTCTGGAAACACCATATATTTT; CDR3: CASSLWDSRSGNTIYF
V: TRBV7-2; D: -; size: -; J: TRBJ2-7; DNA: TGTGCCAGCAGCCAATCCACTTACTACGAGCAGTACTTC; CDR3: CASSQSTYYEQYF
V: TRBV6-2/TRBV6-3; D: TRBD2; size: few; J: TRBJ2-7; DNA: TGTGCCAGCAGTCCTAGCGGGAGACGGACCTACGAGCAGTACTTC; CDR3: CASSPSGRRTYEQYF
V: TRBV5-1; D: TRBD1; size: -; J: TRBJ2-2; DNA: TGCGCCAGCAGCTCTCCGCGACAGGGGCGCTACACCGGGGAGCTGTTTTTT; CDR3: CASSSPRQGRYTGELFF
V: TRBV7-3; D: -; size: -; J: TRBJ1-1; DNA: TGTGCCAGCAGCTCTCTAGGCATCGGGGGTACCACTGAAGCTTTCTTT; CDR3: CASSSLGIGGTTEAFF
V: TRBV20-1; D: -; size: few; J: TRBJ1-2; DNA: TGCAGTGCTGAGGGGGGGATCTACTATGGCTACACCTTC; CDR3: CSAEGGIYYGYTF
V: TRBV15; D: -; size: -; J: TRBJ1-1; DNA: TGCGCCACCAGCAGAGATATGGGAAACACTGAAGCTTTCTTT; CDR3: CATSRDMGNTEAFF
V: TRBV7-6; D: -; size: -; J: TRBJ1-4; DNA: TGTGCCAGCAGTCAAGGTATTAGGTGCGTTAGTGAAAAACTGTTTTTT; CDR3: CASSQGIRCVSEKLFF
V: TRBV12-3/TRBV12-4; D: TRBD1; size: few; J: TRBJ1-4; DNA: TGTGCCAGCAGGTCACAGGGGGCAGCTAATGAAAAACTGTTTTTT; CDR3: CASRSQGAANEKLFF
V: TRBV7-3; D: -; size: many; J: TRBJ2-2; DNA: TGTGCCAGCAGCTTTGACCGGGATGGGGAGCTGTTTTTT; CDR3: CASSFDRDGELFF
V: TRBV11-2; D: TRBD2; size: -; J: TRBJ2-7; DNA: TGTGCCAGCCATACAGTTCCTAGCGGGATCTACGAGCAGTACTTC; CDR3: CASHTVPSGIYEQYF
V: TRBV7-2; D: -; size: -; J: TRBJ1-1; DNA: TGTGCCGGCAGCTTGCAGGGAAACACTGAAGCTTTCTTT; CDR3: CAGSLQGNTEAFF
V: TRBV7-2; D: -; size: many; J: TRBJ1-2; DNA: TGTGCCAGCAGCTTACCGGGGTTGAATGGCTACACCTTC; CDR3: CASSLPGLNGYTF
V: TRBV2; D: TRBD2; size: once; J: TRBJ2-2; DNA: TGTGCCAGTTTAGGACTAGCGGACAACACCGGGGAGCTGTTTTTT; CDR3: CASLGLADNTGELFF
V: TRBV14; D: -; size: few; J: TRBJ1-3; DNA: TGTGCCAGCAGCCAAGTGGCAGGGGCTGGAAACACCATATATTTT; CDR3: CASSQVAGAGNTIYF
V: TRBV20-1; D: -; size: -; J: TRBJ2-7; DNA: TGCAGTGCAAGGGATACGGTGACCTACGAGCAGTACTTC; CDR3: CSARDTVTYEQYF
V: TRBV29-1; D: TRBD2; size: -; J: TRBJ2-7; DNA: TGCAGCGTTTCTAACGCCGGACTAGCGGGATATGACGAGCAGTACTTC; CDR3: CSVSNAGLAGYDEQYF
V: TRBV9; D: -; size: many; J: TRBJ1-2; DNA: TGTGCCAGCAGCGATGCCGGGGCACGGAGGGGCTACACCTTC; CDR3: CASSDAGARRGYTF
V: TRBV12-3/TRBV12-4; D: -; size: -; J: TRBJ2-6; DNA: TGTGCCAGCAGTATCGGACAGACCAGGAGTGAGGGGGCCAACGTCCTGACTTTC; CDR3: CASSIGQTRSEGANVLTF
V: TRBV20-1; D: -; size: few; J: TRBJ1-4; DNA: TGCAGTGCCACCCAGGGGTTAAATGAAAAACTGTTTTTT; CDR3: CSATQGLNEKLFF
V: TRBV11-2; D: -; size: -; J: TRBJ2-5; DNA: TGCGCCAGCAGCCAAGAGGTTCACCGCGGGGAAGAGACCCAGTACTTC; CDR3: CASSQEVHRGEETQYF
V: TRBV12-3/TRBV12-4; D: -; size: many; J: TRBJ2-7; DNA: TGTGCCAGCAGTTTATTCAGGGGCGAGCAGTACTTC; CDR3: CASSLFRGEQYF
V: TRBV20-1; D: TRBD2; size: -; J: TRBJ2-7; DNA: TGCAGTGCAACGGGAGGAGACGGTGTCTACGAGCAGTACTTC; CDR3: CSATGGDGVYEQYF
V: TRBV6-5; D: TRBD1; size: -; J: TRBJ1-1; DNA: TGTGCCAGCAGTTACTCGGACAGGATTAGGCCTGAAGCTTTCTTT; CDR3: CASSYSDRIRPEAFF
V: TRBV6-2/TRBV6-3; D: -; size: few; J: TRBJ2-5; DNA: TGTGCCAGCCACGACGGGGAAGAGACCCAGTACTTC; CDR3: CASHDGEETQYF
V: TRBV6-2/TRBV6-3; D: -; size: -; J: TRBJ2-7; DNA: TGTGCCAGCAGTTACTCGAGGAGGGTAGGGCTTGGGGAGCAGTACTTC; CDR3: CASSYSRRVGLGEQYF
V: TRBV10-3; D: -; size: -; J: TRBJ2-7; DNA: TGTGCCATCAGTGAGTCGAAGAGGGGGAGCTCCTACGAGCAGTACTTC; CDR3: CAISESKRGSSYEQYF